What follows are 30 T cell receptor beta chains derived from one specimen sequenced in a study of type 1 and type 2 diabetes patients. PCR was run on genomic DNA. Amplification of the beta chain CDR3 used 30 forward and 13 reverse multiplex primers. A single record per CDR3 protein comes from TCRdb applying MiXCR to the multiplex PCR reads. The table has 270,000 or so distinct CDR3 sequences, around 47% seen once. The sequencing input was peripheral blood mononuclear cells (PBMCs). Receptor source: a man aged 18-30 years with type 2 diabetes.

In its sample, this clonotype was seen a few times. The genes are TRBV7-9 and TRBJ2-2; 10 bases match TRBD2. The CDR3 length is 16 residues. Trimming at V came to 4 bases and at J to 4 bases, leaving 6 bases not matched to a gene. Germline CDR1 reads SEHNR; CDR2 reads FQNEAQ (reference sequence). The CDR3 sequence is CASSSIAGGSTGELFF. CDR3 nucleotide sequence: TGTGCCAGCAGCTCGATAGCGGGAGGTAGCACCGGGGAGCTGTTTTTT.

This clonotype has more than one count but fewer than ten. The J gene is TRBJ1-1, the V gene TRBV20-1; D call uncertain. The CDR3 spans 13 residues. Germline V gives CDR1 DFQATT, CDR2 SNEGSKA (reference sequence). V lost 4 bases and J 1 base, leaving 10 bases between the germline ends. CDR3 amino acids: CSAKRQRNTEAFF. CDR3 nucleotide sequence: TGCAGTGCTAAACGGCAGAGGAACACTGAAGCTTTCTTT.

The chain couples TRBV27 to TRBJ2-7; the D gene is possibly TRBD2 (6 bases). Germline V gene sequence: CDR1 MNHEY, CDR2 SMNVEV (reference sequence). This CDR3 spans 14 amino acids. V was shortened by 5 bases and J by 0 bases, with 11 bases between the two germline ends. CDR3 sequence: CASSPAGFSYEQYF. CDR3 bases: TGTGCCAGCAGTCCCGCGGGGTTCTCCTACGAGCAGTACTTC.

Remarks on this clonotype: The junction departs from germline at one end; a sequencing error may be responsible. V is TRBV7-2 and J is TRBJ1-1; D unclear. CDR1 and CDR2 (germline): SGHTA, FQGNSA. The CDR3 loop spans 15 amino acids. CDR3 in amino acids: CASSPTFNKNAEAFF. Here the CDR3 DNA reads TGTGCCAGCAGCCCGACATTCAACAAGAACGCTGAAGCTTTCTTT.

This chain uses TRBV4-3 with TRBJ1-5; D not certain. Germline V CDR1 and CDR2: LGHNA, YSLEER. The CDR3 runs 15 residues. Trimming cost V 0 bases and J 3 bases, with 9 bases left between them. The CDR3 loop reads CASSQDGRTNQPQHF. The CDR3 region has the DNA TGCGCCAGCAGCCAAGATGGCCGGACCAATCAGCCCCAGCATTTT.

This clonotype has more than one count but fewer than ten. This chain joins TRBV12-3 or TRBV12-4 and TRBJ1-5; 7 bases match TRBD1. The trim removed 5 bases at V and 4 bases at J, leaving 8 bases unmatched. The CDR3 is 15 residues long. The CDR3 region is CASSPNKQGNQPQHF. The CDR3 coding sequence is TGTGCCAGCAGTCCCAACAAACAGGGGAATCAGCCCCAGCATTTT.

This rearrangement joins TRBV19 to TRBJ1-5; D is perhaps TRBD1 (5 bases). The CDR3 has 14 amino acids. Germline loops: CDR1 LNHDA, CDR2 SQIVND (reference sequence). V gave up 3 bases and J gave up 7 bases, with 13 bases separating them. This CDR3 reads CASSIWGSDQPQHF. The CDR3 DNA follows: TGTGCCAGTAGTATTTGGGGGTCGGACCAGCCCCAGCATTTT.

This clonotype was seen once. The rearrangement uses TRBV29-1 and TRBJ2-1; TRBD2 is a possible D gene (6 bases). Germline V lookup: CDR1 SQVTM, CDR2 ANQGSEA. This CDR3 has 11 amino acids. Trimming left V 0 bases short and J 14 bases short, with 11 bases between. The CDR3 nucleotides read TGCAGCGTTGAAGAGGGAGCGGGTGAGTTCTTC. Translation gives CSVEEGAGEFF.

This clonotype was detected many times. The rearrangement links TRBV7-2 to TRBJ1-2; weak D call: TRBD1 (5 bases). V was shortened by 5 bases and J by 6 bases, with 19 bases between the two germline ends. The CDR3 has 15 residues. Germline values: CDR1 SGHTA, CDR2 FQGNSA. In DNA form, the CDR3 reads TGTGCCAGCAGCCCAACGTCCGGGGCAGAGGATGGCTACACCTTC. Translating gives CASSPTSGAEDGYTF.

The sample holds a few counts of this clonotype. The chain is built from TRBV19 and TRBJ2-5; 14 bases map to TRBD2. The junction had 2 bases not matched to a gene; V was cut back by 5 bases and J by 3 bases. Germline V lookup: CDR1 LNHDA, CDR2 SQIVND (reference sequence). This CDR3 spans 15 amino acids. The chain's CDR3 is CASSGLAGGEETQYF. CDR3 DNA: TGTGCCAGTAGTGGACTAGCGGGGGGTGAAGAGACCCAGTACTTC.

This clonotype came up a few times. J is TRBJ1-6 and V is TRBV7-2; 7 nucleotides line up with TRBD1. Looked up from germline, CDR1 is SGHTA and CDR2 is FQGNSA. V trimming: 5 bases; J trimming: 0 bases; junction bases outside the gene matches: 4. The CDR3 length is 16 residues. CDR3 sequence: CASSLRDSSYNSPLHF. As DNA, the CDR3 is TGTGCCAGCAGCCTCCGGGACAGCTCCTATAATTCACCCCTCCACTTT.

The chain carries TRBV6-6 and TRBJ2-5, with a possible D match to TRBD1 (6 bases). The CDR3 covers 13 residues. Deletions cut 4 bases from V and 5 bases from J, with 11 bases between. The germline V gene has CDR1 MNHNY and CDR2 SVGAGI (reference sequence). Here the CDR3 DNA reads TGTGCCAGCAGTTGGGACATCACGGAGACCCAGTACTTC. Translating it yields CASSWDITETQYF.

The chain couples TRBV5-5 to TRBJ2-7; D not resolved. Trimming took 1 base from V and 6 from J, leaving 11 bases between them. The CDR3 is 13 amino acids. Germline V gene sequence: CDR1 SGHKS, CDR2 YYEKEE (reference sequence). This chain's CDR3 is CASSLNQASEQYF. The CDR3 DNA follows: TGTGCCAGCAGCTTGAACCAGGCATCCGAGCAGTACTTC.

This clonotype was observed many times. DNA for the CDR3: TGTGCCATCAGTGAGTCAGACGTAGACAGGCGATCTGAAAAACTGTTTTTT. Translation: CAISESDVDRRSEKLFF. The J gene is TRBJ1-4, the V gene TRBV10-3, with D perhaps TRBD1 (6 bases). Germline V gives CDR1 ENHRY, CDR2 SYGVKD. The V and J ends lost 0 bases and 7 bases respectively, with 18 bases between them. This CDR3 has 17 residues.

Concerning this clonotype: At one of its ends the junction is not consistent with the germline gene, which may arise from a read error. The genes are TRBV20-1 and TRBJ2-7, with D possibly called TRBD1 or TRBD2 (5 bases each). This CDR3 is built from 11 residues. The V gene's germline CDR1 is DFQATT and CDR2 SNEGSKA (reference sequence). CDR3 sequence: CNAGGDREQYF. The CDR3 region has the DNA TGCAATGCTGGTGGGGACCGCGAGCAGTACTTC.

This clonotype has at least ten counts. J is TRBJ1-2 and V is TRBV2, with unresolved D. V was shortened by 4 bases and J by 8 bases, with 2 bases between the two germline ends. The CDR3 sequence is 9 residues long. CDR1 is SNHLY and CDR2 is FYNNEI in the germline V gene. The CDR3 spells CASSGGYTF. Here the CDR3 DNA reads TGTGCCAGCAGTGGGGGCTACACCTTC.

DNA for the CDR3: TGCAGCGTTGAAGTTCCGGGACAGGGAACAGACTACGAGCAGTACTTC. This codes for CSVEVPGQGTDYEQYF. This rearrangement joins TRBV29-1 to TRBJ2-7, with 9 bases aligning to TRBD1. The CDR3 runs to 16 residues. Germline V lookup: CDR1 SQVTM, CDR2 ANQGSEA. Unmatched junction bases numbered 10, after V lost 1 base and J lost 3 bases.

Comments on this clonotype: A much larger clone differs by one base, so this may be a read error. V is TRBV2 and J is TRBJ1-1; D possibly corresponds to TRBD1 (6 bases). The germline gives CDR1 SNHLY, CDR2 FYNNEI. CDR3 length: 13 residues. Here the CDR3 reads CASSQTGNTETFF. The CDR3 region has the DNA TGTGCCAGCTCACAGACAGGAAACACTGAAACTTTCTTT.

This clonotype was counted a single time. The chain links TRBV30 to TRBJ1-2; D possibly corresponds to TRBD1 (5 bases). Trimming took 3 bases from V and 7 from J, leaving 21 bases between them. CDR1 is GTSNPN and CDR2 is SVGIG in the germline V gene (reference sequence). CDR3 length: 15 amino acids. The CDR3 nucleotides read TGTGCCTGGAGGAGGGGACGGAGCACTAGTGTTGGCTACACCTTC. It codes for CAWRRGRSTSVGYTF.

The chain combines TRBV4-2 with TRBJ2-6; 8 positions agree with TRBD2. The ends lost 7 bases at V and 1 base at J; junction bases unmatched: 9. Germline lookup yields CDR1 LGHNA and CDR2 YNFKEQ. This CDR3 is 17 amino acids long. The CDR3 reads CASKYTGGPSGANVLTF. The CDR3 nucleotides read TGTGCCAGCAAGTACACGGGGGGGCCATCTGGGGCCAACGTCCTGACTTTC.

The chain recombines TRBV6-6 with TRBJ2-1; a weak D match, TRBD2 (6 bases). V was cut by 5 bases and J by 7 bases, with 15 bases left in between. Germline V CDR1 and CDR2: MNHNY, SVGAGI (reference sequence). The CDR3 sequence is 14 residues long. CDR3 DNA sequence: TGTGCCAGCAGTGAATCGGGACTCACAAATGAGCAGTTCTTC. Its protein is CASSESGLTNEQFF.

This sequence joins TRBV29-1 and TRBJ2-7; D gene ambiguous. This CDR3 contains 14 residues. V gave up 7 bases and J gave up 5 bases, with 21 bases separating them. CDR1 SQVTM and CDR2 ANQGSEA come from the germline V gene. CDR3 sequence: CSGGDTTRVHEQYF. The CDR3 region has the DNA TGCAGCGGGGGTGACACCACAAGGGTCCACGAGCAGTACTTC.

The J gene is TRBJ1-6, the V gene TRBV6-1; D possibly corresponds to TRBD1 (5 bases). CDR1 is MNHNS and CDR2 is SASEGT in the germline V gene. Trimming left V 6 bases short and J 8 bases short, with 29 bases between. The CDR3 is 19 residues long. The CDR3 nucleotides read TGTGCCAGCAGGGGGACCGGAAAGCTATCTGTTGGGAATGATTCACCCCTCCACTTT. This translates into CASRGTGKLSVGNDSPLHF.

The chain's CDR3 is CASSQEFGTGAARNEKLFF. The CDR3 region has the DNA TGCGCCAGCAGCCAAGAGTTTGGGACAGGGGCCGCACGCAATGAAAAACTGTTTTTT. The chain combines TRBV4-1 with TRBJ1-4, with 10 bases fitting TRBD1. Losses at the gene ends were 0 bases for V and 5 bases for J; bases not matched to a gene: 12. There are 19 residues in the CDR3. Per the germline V gene, CDR1 is MGHRA and CDR2 is YSYEKL.

This clonotype was seen only a few times. The chain has TRBV27 and TRBJ1-2; D remains ambiguous. There are 13 residues in the CDR3. V lost 4 bases, J lost 5 bases, and 11 bases lay in between. Germline V gives CDR1 MNHEY, CDR2 SMNVEV (reference sequence). In nucleotides, the CDR3 is TGTGCCAGCAGTTCGCAGGACCAATATGGCTACACCTTC. Translated: CASSSQDQYGYTF.

This clonotype was counted ten times or more. The J gene is TRBJ1-1, the V gene TRBV19; D remains unclear. The germline CDR1 and CDR2 sequences are LNHDA and SQIVND (reference sequence). The CDR3 extends over 13 amino acids. V dropped 3 bases and J dropped 0 bases, with 5 bases sitting between them. As DNA, the CDR3 is TGTGCCAGTAGTATGTCGGTGAACACTGAAGCTTTCTTT. Amino acid sequence: CASSMSVNTEAFF.

V gene TRBV20-1 combines with J gene TRBJ1-2; 8 bases map to TRBD1. V lost 5 bases and J lost 3; bases outside the gene matches: 2. The CDR3 sequence is 12 residues long. Germline-derived CDR1 and CDR2 are DFQATT and SNEGSKA (reference sequence). CDR3 protein: CSASDRDYGYTF. The CDR3 DNA sequence: TGCAGTGCTTCGGACAGGGACTATGGCTACACCTTC.

This rearrangement joins TRBV28 to TRBJ1-2; D is ambiguous. With 7 bases removed from V and 8 bases from J, the gap between germline ends came to 14 bases. Germline-derived CDR1 and CDR2 are MDHEN and SYDVKM. CDR3 size: 12 residues. The DNA for the CDR3 is TGTGCCAGCAATTCATTAATCCGGGGCTACACCTTC. This codes for CASNSLIRGYTF.

The chain has TRBV19 and TRBJ2-3, with D perhaps matching TRBD1 (6 bases). From germline, CDR1 is LNHDA and CDR2 SQIVND (reference sequence). This CDR3 spans 14 amino acids. Trimming shortened V by 3 bases and J by 5 bases, and 12 bases separated the two germline ends. CDR3 sequence (DNA): TGTGCCAGTAGTATCACAGGGCGCCAAGATACGCAGTATTTT. Translating gives CASSITGRQDTQYF. Variable domain in full (rest from reference TRBV19 and TRBJ2-3): DGGITQSPKYLFRKEGQNVTLSCEQNLNHDAMYWYRQDPGQGLRLIYYSQIVNDFQKGDIAEGYSVSREKKESFPLTVTSAQKNPTAFYLCASSITGRQDTQYFGPGTRLTVL.

CDR3: CASSEGPAEHHEQYF. The CDR3 bases are TGTGCCAGCAGTGAAGGCCCTGCAGAGCACCACGAGCAGTACTTC. V usage is TRBV2 and J usage is TRBJ2-7; D uncertain. The CDR3 runs to 15 residues. V was clipped by 1 base and J by 5 bases, with 15 bases between them. The germline CDR1 and CDR2 sequences are SNHLY and FYNNEI.